Listed below are T cell receptor beta chains from one sample, sequenced in a study of OX40 agonist ivuxolimab in advanced cancers. Only in-frame clones appear in the TCRdb table, and some are missing; sequencing was by immunoSEQ multiplex PCR. The sample shows about 68,000 clones, more than 70% of them seen only once. Sequenced material: CD4+ or CD8+ T cells sorted from blood, taken in a trial of the OX40 agonist ivuxolimab. Receptor source: an adult with an advanced solid tumor such as melanoma, head and neck, liver or kidney cancer. Each CDR3 is given with its conserved first and last residue. The D gene is left open where the match is weak. Some rows mark clone size as missing; the rest say once, few, many or name a class of expanded clone.

clone size: once
D gene: .
V gene: TRBV7-2
J gene: TRBJ2-3
CDR3 protein: CASSLVGGATDTQYF
CDR3 DNA: TGTGCCAGCAGCTTAGTGGGGGGGGCGACAGATACGCAGTATTTT

clone size: .
D gene: TRBD1
V gene: TRBV5-1
J gene: TRBJ1-4
CDR3 protein: CASSLGTGALRTNEKLFF
CDR3 DNA: TGCGCCAGCAGCTTGGGGACAGGGGCCCTGCGAACTAATGAAAAACTGTTTTTT

clone size: .
D gene: .
V gene: TRBV5-1
J gene: TRBJ2-7
CDR3 protein: CASSLAGEFHYEQYF
CDR3 DNA: TGCGCCAGCAGCTTGGCAGGAGAGTTCCACTACGAGCAGTACTTC

clone size: once
D gene: .
V gene: TRBV7-6
J gene: TRBJ1-3
CDR3 protein: CASSKLGSAGNTIYF
CDR3 DNA: TGTGCCAGCAGCAAACTGGGGAGTGCCGGAAACACCATATATTTT

clone size: .
D gene: .
V gene: TRBV6-5
J gene: TRBJ2-6
CDR3 protein: CASSWGFSGANVLTF
CDR3 DNA: TGTGCCAGCAGTTGGGGTTTCTCTGGGGCCAACGTCCTGACTTTC

clone size: .
D gene: .
V gene: TRBV10-2
J gene: TRBJ1-4
CDR3 protein: CASSPDKQGYEKLFF
CDR3 DNA: TGCGCCAGCAGTCCAGACAAACAGGGATATGAAAAACTGTTTTTT

clone size: .
D gene: .
V gene: TRBV6-5
J gene: TRBJ1-2
CDR3 protein: CASGRTGSDYGYTF
CDR3 DNA: TGTGCCAGCGGGAGAACCGGGTCCGACTATGGCTACACCTTC

clone size: .
D gene: TRBD1
V gene: TRBV6-5
J gene: TRBJ2-2
CDR3 protein: CASSPDRAPTGELFF
CDR3 DNA: TGTGCCAGCAGCCCCGACAGGGCTCCCACCGGGGAGCTGTTTTTT

clone size: .
D gene: .
V gene: TRBV19
J gene: TRBJ1-3
CDR3 protein: CASGPRDSGNTIYF
CDR3 DNA: TGTGCCAGTGGGCCAAGAGACTCTGGAAACACCATATATTTT

clone size: once
D gene: .
V gene: TRBV4-3
J gene: TRBJ1-3
CDR3 protein: CASSHLGGGGGNTIYF
CDR3 DNA: TGCGCCAGCAGCCACCTTGGGGGAGGAGGTGGAAACACCATATATTTT

clone size: .
D gene: .
V gene: TRBV25-1
J gene: TRBJ1-1
CDR3 protein: CASRNGPEAFF
CDR3 DNA: TGTGCCAGCAGGAACGGCCCTGAAGCTTTCTTT

clone size: .
D gene: .
V gene: TRBV5-1
J gene: TRBJ1-1
CDR3 protein: CASSRAGPNTEAFF
CDR3 DNA: TGCGCCAGCAGCCGCGCGGGTCCGAACACTGAAGCTTTCTTT

clone size: .
D gene: TRBD1
V gene: TRBV18
J gene: TRBJ1-5
CDR3 protein: CASSHRGGRNQPQHF
CDR3 DNA: TGTGCCAGCTCCCACAGGGGGGGCCGCAATCAGCCCCAGCATTTT

clone size: .
D gene: .
V gene: TRBV4-3
J gene: TRBJ2-3
CDR3 protein: CASSQGAGWSADTQYF
CDR3 DNA: TGCGCCAGCAGCCAAGGTGCGGGGTGGTCTGCAGATACGCAGTATTTT

clone size: .
D gene: .
V gene: TRBV19
J gene: TRBJ2-7
CDR3 protein: CASSIQGTYEQYF
CDR3 DNA: TGTGCCAGTAGTATACAGGGGACCTACGAGCAGTACTTC

clone size: .
D gene: TRBD2
V gene: TRBV6-6
J gene: TRBJ2-2
CDR3 protein: CASTPLAGDVTGELFF
CDR3 DNA: TGTGCCAGCACCCCCTTAGCGGGGGACGTCACCGGGGAGCTGTTTTTT

clone size: .
D gene: .
V gene: TRBV7-2
J gene: TRBJ1-3
CDR3 protein: CASSFGTPPSGNTIYF
CDR3 DNA: TGTGCCAGCAGCTTCGGGACTCCACCCTCTGGAAACACCATATATTTT

clone size: .
D gene: .
V gene: TRBV5-1
J gene: TRBJ2-7
CDR3 protein: CASSLGGAPYEQYF
CDR3 DNA: TGCGCCAGCAGCTTGGGAGGGGCCCCTTACGAGCAGTACTTC

clone size: once
D gene: TRBD2
V gene: TRBV4-1
J gene: TRBJ2-7
CDR3 protein: CASSQVGGASYEQYF
CDR3 DNA: TGCGCCAGCAGCCAAGTGGGAGGGGCCTCCTACGAGCAGTACTTC

clone size: .
D gene: .
V gene: TRBV7-6
J gene: TRBJ2-5
CDR3 protein: CASSLVGRGYQETQYF
CDR3 DNA: TGTGCCAGCAGCTTAGTGGGGCGGGGCTATCAAGAGACCCAGTACTTC

clone size: .
D gene: TRBD1
V gene: TRBV2
J gene: TRBJ2-7
CDR3 protein: CASSETATGTYEQYF
CDR3 DNA: TGTGCCAGCAGTGAGACGGCGACAGGGACCTACGAGCAGTACTTC

clone size: .
D gene: .
V gene: TRBV18
J gene: TRBJ2-3
CDR3 protein: CASSPFSGLGDTQYF
CDR3 DNA: TGTGCCAGCTCACCATTCAGCGGGCTGGGGGATACGCAGTATTTT